The 10 T cell receptor beta chains below all came from one sample that was sequenced in a study of Tregs in tolerant kidney transplant recipients. The protocol was immunoSEQ multiplex PCR, while the TCRdb copy is restricted to in-frame clones and leaves out a portion. The table shows tens of thousands of clones, with 80% to 85% occurring only once. Sequenced material: CD4+ T cells from blood. The source of these receptors is a human donor in good health.

The chain carries TRBV27 and TRBJ2-7; D ambiguous. This CDR3 contains 15 residues. V gave up 4 bases and J gave up 0 bases, with 13 bases separating them. CDR1 is MNHEY and CDR2 is SMNVEV in the germline V gene (reference sequence). The chain's CDR3 is CASSSRLVSSYEQYF. The CDR3 DNA reads TGTGCCAGCAGTTCCCGACTGGTGAGCTCCTACGAGCAGTACTTC.

The chain joins TRBV28 to TRBJ2-7; 11 bases align to TRBD2. The germline gives CDR1 MDHEN, CDR2 SYDVKM. This CDR3 is built from 14 residues. Trimming at V came to 7 bases and at J to 5 bases, leaving 7 bases not matched to a gene. CDR3 protein: CASMFSGRDDEQYF. For the CDR3, the DNA is TGTGCCAGCATGTTTAGCGGGAGGGACGACGAGCAGTACTTC. The whole variable domain, remainder taken from reference TRBV28 and TRBJ2-7, is DVKVTQSSRYLVKRTGEKVFLECVQDMDHENMFWYRQDPGLGLRLIYFSYDVKMKEKGDIPEGYSVSREKKERFSLILESASTNQTSMYLCASMFSGRDDEQYFGPGTRLTVT.

J is TRBJ1-1 and V is TRBV4-2; 7 bases are shared with TRBD1. V shed 2 bases and J 7 bases; nucleotides not matched to a gene: 4. The CDR3 consists of 13 residues. The V gene's germline CDR1 is LGHNA and CDR2 YNFKEQ. The CDR3 DNA reads as TGTGCCAGCAGCCAACGGACAGGTTATGAAGCTTTCTTT. It yields the protein CASSQRTGYEAFF.

The genes are TRBV5-1 and TRBJ2-5; TRBD2 matches at 12 bases. The J segment lost 5 bases and the V segment lost 4 bases, leaving 9 bases of the junction unmatched. The germline V gene encodes CDR1 SGHRS and CDR2 YFSETQ. The CDR3 length is 16 residues. Here the CDR3 reads CASSLLAGGPGETQYF. In DNA form, the CDR3 reads TGCGCCAGCAGCCTACTAGCGGGGGGCCCCGGGGAGACCCAGTACTTC.

The chain has TRBV14 and TRBJ2-3, with D perhaps matching TRBD2 (7 bases). The CDR3 length is 13 residues. The germline CDR1 and CDR2 sequences are SGHDN and FVKESK. Trimming cost V 2 bases and J 6 bases, with 9 bases left between them. Here the CDR3 reads CASSQRGADTQYF. The CDR3 DNA reads TGTGCCAGCAGCCAACGGGGGGCGGATACGCAGTATTTT.

A single count supports this clone. This sequence joins TRBV11-2 and TRBJ2-1, with TRBD1 identical over 8 bases. This CDR3 is 16 amino acids long. Germline CDR1 and CDR2: SGHAT and FQNNGV. The junction had 12 bases not matched to a gene; V was cut back by 5 bases and J by 6 bases. CDR3 residues: CASSRTGSWDSNEQFF. The CDR3 region has the DNA TGTGCCAGCAGCCGGACAGGGAGTTGGGACAGCAATGAGCAGTTCTTC.

The chain has TRBV9 and TRBJ1-2; the match to TRBD1 covers 7 bases. This CDR3 has 15 residues. The V gene's germline CDR1 is SGDLS and CDR2 YYNGEE. Trimming at V came to 4 bases and at J to 4 bases, leaving 10 bases not matched to a gene. CDR3 in amino acids: CASSLGTDRSYGYTF. The CDR3 DNA sequence: TGTGCCAGCAGCTTGGGGACAGACCGAAGCTATGGCTACACCTTC.

The chain uses TRBV5-4 and TRBJ2-7; the D gene is possibly TRBD1 (6 bases). This CDR3 contains 15 residues. The germline V gene has CDR1 SGHNT and CDR2 YYREEE (reference sequence). V was shortened by 1 base and J by 3 bases, with 14 bases between the two germline ends. CDR3 coding DNA: TGTGCCAGCAGCTTGCGGACAGCCTTCCTCTACGAGCAGTACTTC. Translated: CASSLRTAFLYEQYF.

This chain connects TRBV9 to TRBJ2-3; 13 nucleotides agree with TRBD2. The CDR3 is made up of 16 amino acids. Germline V lookup: CDR1 SGDLS, CDR2 YYNGEE. The V gene end was trimmed by 4 bases and the J gene end by 5 bases; junction bases not matched to a gene: 7. CDR3 bases: TGTGCCAGCAGCCTAGGACTAGCGGGAGTTCAAGATACGCAGTATTTT. Translating gives CASSLGLAGVQDTQYF.

The chain is built from TRBV7-2 and TRBJ1-1; 8 nucleotides agree with TRBD1. The germline V gene encodes CDR1 SGHTA and CDR2 FQGNSA. V gave up 6 bases and J gave up 1 base; unmatched junction bases: 7. This CDR3 has 15 amino acids. The chain's CDR3 is CASSFAGGSNTEAFF. The DNA of the CDR3 is TGTGCCAGCAGTTTTGCAGGGGGCTCGAACACTGAAGCTTTCTTT.